The subject of this entry is one TCR beta chain. Its antigen is still unknown. This specimen belongs to a study of Graves' ophthalmopathy and Graves' hyperthyroidism. General study findings and limits: Most thyroid clonotypes expanded beyond 0.001 frequency were also found in blood.

This CDR3 spans 15 amino acids. Germline lookup yields CDR1 MNHEY and CDR2 SVGAGI. The germline V and J ends were trimmed by 6 bases and 4 bases, with 18 bases remaining between them. Transcripts of RNA were the source for amplifying TCR beta CDR3 regions. RT-PCR with HTBI primers came first, then second-round multiplex PCR. TCRdb re-called the multiplex PCR reads with MiXCR, one entry per CDR3 protein. Of 600,000 to 950,000 distinct CDR3 sequences in the sample, around 40% were seen once. This sequence joins TRBV6-5 and TRBJ1-2; a weak D match, TRBD1 (5 bases). The TCR originated in an adult man with Graves' ophthalmopathy. The specimen was peripheral blood. Here the CDR3 reads CASRAPDMGPYGYTF. The CDR3 DNA sequence: TGTGCCAGCAGAGCACCCGACATGGGGCCCTATGGCTACACCTTC.